Here is one T cell receptor (beta chain) with its context. Its target is unknown. This sample is part of a study of CD8 T cells in ankylosing spondylitis. Study findings and constraints: In ankylosing spondylitis blood, a motif of eight highly homologous TCR beta variants appeared characteristic.

The CDR3 spans 15 residues. The junction had 9 bases not matched to a gene; V was cut back by 6 bases and J by 1 base. Germline V gene lookup returns CDR1 DFQATT and CDR2 SNEGSKA (reference sequence). TCRdb recomputed calls from the 5' RACE reads with MiXCR, one row per CDR3 protein. The repertoire holds 250,000 to 350,000 distinct CDR3 sequences, with about 20% as singletons. This receptor was identified in a male donor with ankylosing spondylitis or in good health (not recorded which). This chain uses TRBV20-1 with TRBJ1-1, with 9 bases lining up with TRBD1. Specimen: blood, either unsorted or a sorted T cell fraction (not recorded which). The CDR3 loop reads CSAQPEQGANTEAFF. The CDR3 DNA sequence: TGCAGTGCCCAGCCAGAACAGGGGGCGAACACTGAAGCTTTCTTT.